The next 15 T cell receptor beta chains were all read from a single sample in a study of cytomegalovirus exposure and HLA in healthy donors. The PCR contained 60 Vbeta and 13 Jbeta primers. The method was immunoSEQ multiplex PCR; TCRdb's version includes in-frame clones alone and lacks a portion of them. The sample gives tens of thousands of clones, over 70% of which show up once; 4.5% to 7% is in the top ten. Sequencing was carried out using PBMCs. The origin of the receptors is a male donor in good health and CMV-seropositive.

This chain connects TRBV5-1 to TRBJ1-4; 8 positions match TRBD1. Trimming cost V 9 bases and J 3 bases; bases outside gene matches: 10. The CDR3 has 15 amino acids. Germline CDR1 reads SGHRS; CDR2 reads YFSETQ. CDR3 region: CATALGTGANEKLFF. The DNA of the CDR3 is TGCGCCACCGCTCTCGGGACAGGCGCTAATGAAAAACTGTTTTTT.

This rearrangement joins TRBV7-9 to TRBJ1-6; D is undetermined. Trimming stripped 6 bases from V and 8 bases from J, with 17 bases between. CDR1 and CDR2 from the germline V gene are SEHNR and FQNEAQ (reference sequence). The CDR3 length is 15 residues. The CDR3 here is CASRPNSSSYSPLHF. The CDR3 DNA reads as TGTGCCAGCAGGCCCAACAGTTCATCTTATTCACCCCTCCACTTT.

CDR3 DNA: TGCAGCGCCTACACAGATACGCAGTATTTT. Protein: CSAYTDTQYF. The chain joins TRBV29-1 to TRBJ2-3; D remains ambiguous. There are 10 residues in the CDR3. CDR1 SQVTM and CDR2 ANQGSEA come from the germline V gene. V was trimmed by 7 bases and J by 2 bases, leaving 4 bases between them.

This chain joins TRBV19 and TRBJ1-4; D not resolved. The germline gives CDR1 LNHDA, CDR2 SQIVND (reference sequence). This CDR3 region has 14 residues. Trimming cost V 3 bases and J 0 bases, with 5 bases left between them. DNA of the CDR3: TGTGCCAGTAGTATGACAACAACTAATGAAAAACTGTTTTTT. Residues: CASSMTTTNEKLFF.

The V gene is TRBV7-8, the J gene TRBJ2-5; 8 bases line up with TRBD2. The CDR3 sequence is 15 residues long. V was clipped by 5 bases and J by 5 bases; unmatched bases: 10. CDR1 is SGHVS, CDR2 FQNEAQ, per germline. Written as DNA, the CDR3 is TGTGCCAGCAGCGGCCGACTAGCGTTGAGGGAGACCCAGTACTTC. As protein: CASSGRLALRETQYF.

The J gene is TRBJ1-4, the V gene TRBV30; D not resolved. The germline V gene has CDR1 GTSNPN and CDR2 SVGIG (reference sequence). V lost 0 bases to trimming and J lost 14 bases, with 13 bases between them. The CDR3 length is 12 residues. CDR3 sequence (DNA): TGTGCCTGGAGTGTAGACACGAATAATCTGTTTTTT. This encodes CAWSVDTNNLFF.

This chain's CDR3 is CATTRGPLSYEQYF. CDR3 bases: TGTGCCACCACGCGGGGCCCCCTCTCCTACGAGCAGTACTTC. The rearrangement links TRBV6-5 to TRBJ2-7; possible D gene TRBD2, 6 bases. CDR3 length equals 14 residues. The germline V gene encodes CDR1 MNHEY and CDR2 SVGAGI. V shed 10 bases and J shed 0 bases, with 16 bases lying between them.

The CDR3 DNA sequence: TGTGCCAGCAGCTTAGATCGGGAGACCCAGTACTTC. It codes for CASSLDRETQYF. V is TRBV11-2 and J is TRBJ2-5; D gene ambiguous. This CDR3 is built from 12 residues. Germline V gene lookup returns CDR1 SGHAT and CDR2 FQNNGV. V lost 0 bases to trimming and J lost 5 bases, with 4 bases between them. The full variable domain, rest sourced from reference TRBV11-2 and TRBJ2-5, is EAGVAQSPRYKIIEKRQSVAFWCNPISGHATLYWYQQILGQGPKLLIQFQNNGVVDDSQLPKDRFSAERLKGVDSTLKIQPAKLEDSAVYLCASSLDRETQYFGPGTRLLVL.

The V and J genes are TRBV10-3 and TRBJ2-5; 9 nucleotides match TRBD2. CDR1 and CDR2 from the germline V gene are ENHRY and SYGVKD. V dropped 4 bases and J dropped 0; count of bases not matched to a gene: 6. The CDR3 spans 16 residues. The CDR3 DNA reads as TGTGCCATCAGTGTAGTTGCTAGCGGGGACCAAGAGACCCAGTACTTC. Its translation is CAISVVASGDQETQYF.

About this clone: Given the absence of the conserved phenylalanine or tryptophan at the CDR3 end, a read error is likely. This chain links TRBV5-1 with TRBJ2-7; TRBD2 aligns across 13 bases. Germline-derived CDR1 and CDR2 are SGHRS and YFSETQ. There are 18 residues in the CDR3. V dropped 4 bases and J dropped 7; count of bases not matched to a gene: 17. CDR3: CASSLGLAGIVPQGEQYL. In DNA form, the CDR3 reads TGCGCCAGCAGCCTGGGACTAGCGGGGATAGTTCCCCAGGGTGAGCAGTACCTC.

V is TRBV6-6 and J is TRBJ1-2; TRBD1 agrees at 7 bases. CDR1 MNHNY and CDR2 SVGAGI come from the germline V gene (reference sequence). With V trimmed by 1 base and J by 4 bases, 0 bases remained unmatched. The CDR3 is made up of 13 amino acids. CDR3 sequence (DNA): TGTGCCAGCAGTTACTGGGACAGCTATGGCTACACCTTC. This gives the protein CASSYWDSYGYTF.

The chain combines TRBV27 with TRBJ1-2; tentatively, D is TRBD1 (5 bases). The CDR3 runs to 17 residues. Between the trimmed V and J ends, which lost 0 bases and 8 bases, there was a span of 22 bases. Per germline, CDR1 MNHEY and CDR2 SMNVEV (reference sequence). This CDR3 reads CASSLSLALGLGGGYTF. CDR3 bases: TGTGCCAGCAGTTTATCTTTGGCACTCGGACTTGGGGGGGGCTACACCTTC.

This chain uses TRBV11-2 with TRBJ1-1; D not certain. Trimming pared 6 bases from V and 5 bases from J, leaving 4 bases between. Germline V gene lookup returns CDR1 SGHAT and CDR2 FQNNGV. This CDR3 region has 10 residues. CDR3 nucleotide sequence: TGTGCCAGCAGTAAAACTGAAGCTTTCTTT. Encoded protein: CASSKTEAFF.

J is TRBJ1-3 and V is TRBV2, with D possibly being TRBD1 (5 bases). Trimming pared 7 bases from V and 6 bases from J, leaving 13 bases between. The CDR3 consists of 13 residues. Per germline, CDR1 SNHLY and CDR2 FYNNEI. CDR3 amino acids: CASKGGAENTIYF. Written as DNA, the CDR3 is TGTGCCAGCAAGGGAGGGGCGGAAAACACCATATATTTT.

This clone was detected once. The rearrangement uses TRBV7-7 and TRBJ2-5, with 13 bases identical to TRBD2. V lost 5 bases to trimming and J lost 0 bases; unmatched junction nucleotides: 6. CDR3 length: 17 residues. The germline CDR1 and CDR2 sequences are SSHAT and FNYEAQ (reference sequence). For the CDR3, the DNA is TGTGCCAGCAGCCCCTCAGGACTAGCGGGAGACCAAGAGACCCAGTACTTC. As protein: CASSPSGLAGDQETQYF.